This TCR beta chain emerged from a study of T cells in Graves' hyperthyroidism and ophthalmopathy. Losses at the gene ends were 5 bases for V and 7 bases for J; bases not matched to a gene: 7. This CDR3 spans 16 amino acids. Germline lookup yields CDR1 MGHDK and CDR2 SYGVNS. Reasons for excluding patients were uncontrolled infection, other autoimmune disease, pregnancy or lactation. Clinical symptoms, serum thyroxine and TRAb, thyroid ultrasound and orbital computed tomography together formed the diagnostic basis. Using RNA transcripts as the source, TCR beta CDR3 regions were amplified. TCR CDR3 underwent first-round RT-PCR with the HTBI primer set. MiXCR, run by TCRdb on the multiplex PCR reads, gives a single entry per CDR3 protein. The sample contains some 350,000 distinct CDR3 sequences, 20% to 25% of which appear only once. General study points: Stable hyperthyroidism and ophthalmopathy were separated using 13 V-J signatures. Within blood appeared most thyroid clonotypes that had expanded above 0.001.

Comments on this clonotype: Antigen unknown.

The gene calls are TRBV25-1 and TRBJ2-2; 13 nucleotides match TRBD2. The clonotype comes from a man aged 50-59 years with Graves' hyperthyroidism. Sequenced: blood. For the CDR3, the DNA is TGTGCCAGCAGTCCCTGGACTAGCGGGAGTTTCGGGGAGCTGTTTTTT. It codes for CASSPWTSGSFGELFF.